The present T cell receptor (beta chain) was sequenced within a study of T cell responses to AZD1222 COVID-19 vaccine. Trimming took 7 bases from V and 4 from J, leaving 13 bases between them. The CDR3 is made up of 13 amino acids. CDR1 is MNHEY, CDR2 SVGAGI, per germline. Some clones are missing from TCRdb's copy, which holds only in-frame ones; the method was immunoSEQ multiplex PCR. The sample yields more than 150,000 clones, around 94% seen once. Specimen: peripheral blood, collected on day 0 of AZD1222 vaccination. V gene TRBV6-5 combines with J gene TRBJ1-1, with a weak D call TRBD1 (6 bases). The TCR sequence derives from an adult in good health. CDR3 nucleotides: TGTGCCAGCACCCCGGGGGCAAGCACTGAAGCTTTCTTT. It encodes CASTPGASTEAFF.